These T cell receptor beta chains were read from a single sample in a study of blood T cell repertoires in COVID-19. The assay was immunoSEQ multiplex PCR, and TCRdb's table has in-frame clones only and misses some. In the table there are 130,000 or so clones, around 81% of which are singletons. Sequencing was done on a sample of peripheral blood. All receptors come from a woman aged 55-69 years with active or convalescent COVID-19. Both conserved end residues are part of each CDR3. D genes are given only for firm matches. Expanded clones get a size class; other rows say once, few or many, or leave the size out.

V: TRBV28
D: TRBD2
J: TRBJ2-7
size: NA
length: 14
CDR3: CASRLWREDYEQYF

V: TRBV5-1
D: TRBD2
J: TRBJ2-4
size: NA
length: 16
CDR3: CASSLERAGGVDIQYF

V: TRBV7-2
D: TRBD1
J: TRBJ2-1
size: NA
length: 15
CDR3: CASSSRQGAGNEQFF

V: TRBV19
D: TRBD2
J: TRBJ2-1
size: NA
length: 16
CDR3: CASSILGSGGESEQFF

V: TRBV4-3
D: TRBD1
J: TRBJ2-3
size: few
length: 16
CDR3: CASSQVVGQAPDTQYF

V: TRBV6-6
D: NA
J: TRBJ1-2
size: NA
length: 12
CDR3: CASSLRDYGYTF

V: TRBV5-1
D: NA
J: TRBJ1-1
size: NA
length: 15
CDR3: CASSRPIPHGTEAFF

V: TRBV5-1
D: NA
J: TRBJ2-1
size: NA
length: 13
CDR3: CASSLGLDNEQFF

V: TRBV16
D: TRBD2
J: TRBJ2-1
size: once
length: 14
CDR3: CASSQWTSHNEQFF

V: TRBV10-3
D: NA
J: TRBJ2-3
size: NA
length: 13
CDR3: CAIRETAADTQYF

V: TRBV27
D: TRBD1
J: TRBJ1-2
size: NA
length: 14
CDR3: CASSHDRGFLGYTF

V: TRBV28
D: NA
J: TRBJ2-6
size: NA
length: 18
CDR3: CASSSSRLGGFGANVLTF

V: TRBV6-2/TRBV6-3
D: TRBD1
J: TRBJ2-1
size: NA
length: 14
CDR3: CASSYSTGGFEQFF

V: TRBV5-1
D: NA
J: TRBJ2-3
size: NA
length: 16
CDR3: CASSLVGDSSTDTQYF

V: TRBV3-1/TRBV3-2
D: TRBD1
J: TRBJ1-1
size: NA
length: 14
CDR3: CASSQANQGAGAFF

V: TRBV5-1
D: NA
J: TRBJ1-1
size: NA
length: 15
CDR3: CASSPLGGVNTEAFF

V: TRBV7-8
D: NA
J: TRBJ1-2
size: once
length: 14
CDR3: CASSSTLGEEGYTF

V: TRBV2
D: TRBD1
J: TRBJ2-3
size: NA
length: 14
CDR3: CASSEGQGTDTQYF

V: TRBV7-9
D: TRBD2
J: TRBJ2-3
size: few
length: 16
CDR3: CASSSRLAGNTDTQYF

V: TRBV24-1
D: NA
J: TRBJ1-5
size: NA
length: 10
CDR3: CATSEAPQHF

V: TRBV7-8
D: TRBD2
J: TRBJ2-2
size: NA
length: 16
CDR3: CASSRGLAGYTGELFF

V: TRBV27
D: NA
J: TRBJ1-1
size: NA
length: 13
CDR3: CASSFSGITEAFF

V: TRBV30
D: NA
J: TRBJ2-6
size: NA
length: 15
CDR3: CAWSGQFPGANVLTF

V: TRBV7-2
D: NA
J: TRBJ2-3
size: NA
length: 19
CDR3: CASSPPSGRGSYRTDTQYF

V: TRBV19
D: TRBD1
J: TRBJ2-7
size: NA
length: 15
CDR3: CASSTRRDRAYEQYF

V: TRBV29-1
D: NA
J: TRBJ1-1
size: NA
length: 12
CDR3: CSVQGQSTEAFF

V: TRBV19
D: NA
J: TRBJ1-1
size: NA
length: 15
CDR3: CASSSAGLPNTEAFF

V: TRBV29-1
D: TRBD1
J: TRBJ1-2
size: few
length: 12
CDR3: CSAVRTGYGYTF

V: TRBV6-5
D: NA
J: TRBJ2-2
size: NA
length: 15
CDR3: CASSLGLLGPGELFF

V: TRBV18
D: NA
J: TRBJ2-6
size: few
length: 17
CDR3: CASSPWTSASGANVLTF

V: TRBV21-1
D: NA
J: TRBJ1-2
size: NA
length: 15
CDR3: CASSHTGTGGSGYTF

V: TRBV7-2
D: NA
J: TRBJ2-2
size: NA
length: 13
CDR3: CASNEWRTGELFF

V: TRBV5-1
D: TRBD1
J: TRBJ2-5
size: NA
length: 14
CDR3: CASSLEGAGETQYF

V: TRBV19
D: NA
J: TRBJ1-5
size: few
length: 14
CDR3: CASSMRAGHQPQHF